This T cell receptor beta chain is from a study of post-analysis software for immune sequencing data. Study-level background: The disease courses covered relapsing-remitting, secondary progressive and progressive-relapsing multiple sclerosis.

On this clonotype: Its antigen is still unknown.

Germline V gene sequence: CDR1 SQVTM, CDR2 ANQGSEA. The CDR3 runs 12 residues. Trimming stripped 3 bases from V and 5 bases from J, with 10 bases between. The authors incorporated unique molecular identifiers into the TCR beta cDNA libraries. MiXCR was run by TCRdb on the PCR reads, yielding one entry per CDR3 protein. The sample has a few hundred thousand distinct CDR3 sequences, 30% to 40% seen once. The study's findings and limits: Controls showed lower frequencies than patients for several TRBV segments, and TRBV5-6, TRBV5-1 and TRBV20-1 were among these. Diversity measured as normalized Chao1 was significantly lower in multiple sclerosis patients than in controls.

The chain combines TRBV29-1 with TRBJ1-1; D gene unclear. The source material was blood. The TCR originated in a girl aged 2 to 9 with multiple sclerosis. The CDR3 loop reads CSVEGQWTEAFF. DNA of the CDR3: TGCAGCGTTGAGGGCCAGTGGACTGAAGCTTTCTTT. Variable domain in full (rest from reference TRBV29-1 and TRBJ1-1): SAVISQKPSRDICQRGTSLTIQCQVDSQVTMMFWYRQQPGQSLTLIATANQGSEATYESGFVIDKFPISRPNLTFSTLTVSNMSPEDSSIYLCSVEGQWTEAFFGQGTRLTVV.